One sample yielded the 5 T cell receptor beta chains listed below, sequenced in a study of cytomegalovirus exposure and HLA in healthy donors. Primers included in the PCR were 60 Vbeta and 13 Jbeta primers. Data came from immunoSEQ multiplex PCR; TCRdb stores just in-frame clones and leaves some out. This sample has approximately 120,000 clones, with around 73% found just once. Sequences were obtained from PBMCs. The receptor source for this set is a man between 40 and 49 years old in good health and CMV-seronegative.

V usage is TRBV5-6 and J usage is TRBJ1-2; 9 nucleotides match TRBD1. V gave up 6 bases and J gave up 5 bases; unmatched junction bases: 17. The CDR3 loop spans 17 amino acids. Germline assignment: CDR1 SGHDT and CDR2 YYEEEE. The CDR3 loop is CASTWGPPGQGNYGYTF. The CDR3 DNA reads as TGTGCCAGCACTTGGGGACCTCCCGGACAGGGGAATTATGGCTACACCTTC.

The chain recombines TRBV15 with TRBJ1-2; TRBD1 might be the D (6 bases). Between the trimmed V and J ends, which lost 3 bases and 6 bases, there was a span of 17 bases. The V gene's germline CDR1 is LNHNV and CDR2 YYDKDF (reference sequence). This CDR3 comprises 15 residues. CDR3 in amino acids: CATSSGRGGFDGYTF. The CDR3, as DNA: TGTGCCACCAGCAGTGGGAGGGGGGGTTTCGATGGCTACACCTTC.

The CDR3 region is CASSLRQGYGYTF. CDR3 in DNA: TGTGCCAGCAGCTTAAGGCAGGGCTATGGCTACACCTTC. The chain employs TRBV7-8 and TRBJ1-2; TRBD1 might be the D (5 bases). Germline V CDR1 and CDR2: SGHVS, FQNEAQ. The V end lost 2 bases, the J end lost 4 bases, and 8 bases lay between the germline ends. The CDR3 loop spans 13 amino acids.

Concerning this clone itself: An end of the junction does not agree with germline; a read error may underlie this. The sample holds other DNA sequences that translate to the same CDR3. As DNA, the CDR3 is TGTTCCAGCAGTCGGGACTCGTACGAGCAGTACTTC. This translates into CSSSRDSYEQYF. The genes are TRBV7-9 and TRBJ2-7; TRBD2 is a possible D gene (6 bases). The CDR3 consists of 12 residues. In germline, CDR1 is SEHNR, CDR2 FQNEAQ (reference sequence). The whole variable domain, filled in from reference TRBV7-9 and TRBJ2-7, reads DTGVSQNPRHKITKRGQNVTFRCDPISEHNRLYWYRQTLGQGPEFLTYFQNEAQLEKSRLLSDRFSAERPKGSFSTLEIQRTEQGDSAMYLCSSSRDSYEQYFGPGTRLTVT.

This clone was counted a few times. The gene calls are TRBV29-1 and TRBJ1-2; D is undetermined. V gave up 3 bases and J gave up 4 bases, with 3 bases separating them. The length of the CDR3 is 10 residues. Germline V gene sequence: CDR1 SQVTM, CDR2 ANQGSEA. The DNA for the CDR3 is TGCAGCGTTGACGGCTATGGCTACACCTTC. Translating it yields CSVDGYGYTF.